Shown below are 23 T cell receptor beta chains from a single sample sequenced in a study of cytomegalovirus exposure and HLA in healthy donors. With 60 Vbeta and 13 Jbeta primers, the PCR was carried out. Using immunoSEQ multiplex PCR, the repertoire was profiled, and TCRdb retains in-frame clones only, with some absent. Here the sample spans under 200,000 clones, roughly 80% being singletons. Input material: PBMCs. These receptors all stem from a girl between 10 and 17 years old in good health and CMV-seropositive.

This rearrangement joins TRBV10-3 to TRBJ2-1; D is perhaps TRBD2 (7 bases). CDR3 size: 16 residues. Germline CDR1 reads ENHRY; CDR2 reads SYGVKD. Between the trimmed V and J ends, which lost 1 base and 8 bases, there was a span of 18 bases. CDR3 nucleotides: TGTGCCATCAGTGAGTTTCGGGCGGGGGCAGTGGATGAGCAGTTCTTC. It translates to CAISEFRAGAVDEQFF.

The gene calls are TRBV27 and TRBJ2-7, with unresolved D. Germline CDR1 is MNHEY and CDR2 is SMNVEV (reference sequence). Trimming took 10 bases from V and 3 from J, leaving 10 bases between them. The CDR3 extends over 11 amino acids. The CDR3: CATLADYEQYF. The CDR3 bases are TGTGCCACATTGGCGGACTACGAGCAGTACTTC.

The chain has TRBV14 and TRBJ2-3; tentative D call: TRBD1 (6 bases). The germline gives CDR1 SGHDN, CDR2 FVKESK. The V and J ends lost 4 bases and 4 bases respectively, with 21 bases between them. The CDR3 loop spans 17 amino acids. This chain's CDR3 is CASSLSRDIGFPDTQYF. The CDR3 DNA reads TGTGCCAGCAGCCTTTCCCGGGACATTGGTTTCCCAGATACGCAGTATTTT.

With respect to this clone: One end of the junction does not line up with germline, which may come from a read error. This chain links TRBV5-1 with TRBJ1-3; D may be TRBD1 (5 bases). CDR1 SGHRS and CDR2 YFSETQ come from the germline V gene. The CDR3 has 13 amino acids. The CDR3 is CASNLGEGDTIYF. In DNA form, the CDR3 reads TGCGCCAGCAACTTGGGGGAGGGAGACACCATATATTTT.

The CDR3 reads CASSIGQGRNKNIQYF. In nucleotides, the CDR3 is TGTGCCAGTAGTATAGGGCAGGGGCGAAACAAAAACATTCAGTACTTC. The chain combines TRBV19 with TRBJ2-4, with a tentative D call TRBD1 (6 bases). This CDR3 contains 16 residues. The germline V gene encodes CDR1 LNHDA and CDR2 SQIVND (reference sequence). Trimming removed 1 base at V and 3 bases at J, with 13 bases between.

The CDR3: CASSQNELEETQYF. The CDR3 nucleotides read TGTGCCAGCAGCCAGAACGAACTAGAAGAGACCCAGTACTTC. V and J are TRBV6-5 and TRBJ2-5, with D maybe TRBD2 (5 bases). Germline loops: CDR1 MNHEY, CDR2 SVGAGI. V gave up 6 bases and J gave up 3 bases, with 14 bases separating them. The CDR3 totals 14 residues.

This rearrangement joins TRBV30 to TRBJ1-1, with D possibly being TRBD1 (5 bases). CDR1 GTSNPN and CDR2 SVGIG come from the germline V gene (reference sequence). V was shortened by 3 bases and J by 4 bases, with 15 bases between the two germline ends. This CDR3 contains 14 residues. The chain's CDR3 is CAWSVSGRGTEAFF. For the CDR3, the DNA is TGTGCCTGGAGCGTATCGGGGCGGGGCACTGAAGCTTTCTTT.

The chain employs TRBV28 and TRBJ1-1; 9 bases are shared with TRBD1. The CDR3 spans 15 residues. CDR1 is MDHEN, CDR2 SYDVKM, per germline. V trimming: 5 bases; J trimming: 6 bases; junction bases outside the gene matches: 10. CDR3 loop: CASSAPGQGAPEAFF. The CDR3 nucleotides read TGTGCCAGCAGTGCACCGGGACAGGGAGCTCCTGAAGCTTTCTTT.

There are a few counts of this clone. The chain recombines TRBV28 with TRBJ2-7, with TRBD2 matching over 8 bases. CDR3 size: 15 residues. Germline CDR1 is MDHEN and CDR2 is SYDVKM. Trimming took 4 bases from V and 7 from J; bases not matched to a gene: 12. This CDR3 reads CASSYPPGGAFEQYF. In DNA form, the CDR3 reads TGTGCCAGCAGTTACCCACCCGGGGGGGCCTTTGAGCAGTACTTC.

The rearrangement uses TRBV11-3 and TRBJ2-7; no clear D gene. V gave up 5 bases and J gave up 0 bases, with 11 bases separating them. The germline gives CDR1 SGHNT, CDR2 YENEEA. The CDR3 is made up of 14 amino acids. The CDR3 nucleotides are TGTGCCAGCAGCAAGTCAGGTTCCTCCTACGAGCAGTACTTC. Protein: CASSKSGSSYEQYF.

This clone was found a few times. This chain links TRBV28 with TRBJ1-5; D gene unclear. Germline V gene data show CDR1 as MDHEN and CDR2 as SYDVKM. V dropped 5 bases and J dropped 4 bases, with 21 bases sitting between them. This CDR3 has 17 residues. The CDR3 DNA is TGTGCCAGCAGTCCGACATTTCCCCTCTTAAGTAATCAGCCCCAGCATTTT. Amino acids: CASSPTFPLLSNQPQHF. Using reference TRBV28 and TRBJ1-5 for the parts outside the CDR3, the full variable domain is DVKVTQSSRYLVKRTGEKVFLECVQDMDHENMFWYRQDPGLGLRLIYFSYDVKMKEKGDIPEGYSVSREKKERFSLILESASTNQTSMYLCASSPTFPLLSNQPQHFGDGTRLSIL.

This rearrangement joins TRBV6-5 to TRBJ2-3; D may be TRBD2 (5 bases). V lost 5 bases, J lost 3 bases, and 9 bases lay in between. Germline loops: CDR1 MNHEY, CDR2 SVGAGI. CDR3 length: 13 residues. CDR3 residues: CASSPGGTDTQYF. The CDR3 nucleotides are TGTGCCAGCAGTCCCGGCGGGACAGATACGCAGTATTTT.

The V gene is TRBV10-3, the J gene TRBJ2-1, with D possibly matching TRBD2 (7 bases). V lost 4 bases and J lost 0, with 16 bases in between. In germline, CDR1 is ENHRY, CDR2 SYGVKD. The CDR3 is 17 residues long. CDR3 sequence: CAISVIGGGSSYNEQFF. The CDR3 coding sequence is TGTGCCATCAGTGTTATAGGGGGGGGAAGCTCCTACAATGAGCAGTTCTTC.

The chain employs TRBV9 and TRBJ2-7; D may be TRBD2 (6 bases). The CDR3 runs to 15 residues. Germline CDR1 reads SGDLS; CDR2 reads YYNGEE. With 0 bases removed from V and 3 bases from J, the gap between germline ends came to 13 bases. The CDR3 sequence is CASSVDGGIGYEQYF. CDR3 DNA sequence: TGTGCCAGCAGCGTAGATGGGGGGATTGGCTACGAGCAGTACTTC.

The chain employs TRBV15 and TRBJ2-1; 14 nucleotides line up with TRBD2. J lost 1 base, V lost 6 bases, and 11 bases had no gene match. The length of the CDR3 is 19 residues. Germline CDR1 LNHNV, CDR2 YYDKDF (reference sequence). The CDR3 nucleotides are TGTGCCACCAGGCCTCCGGGACTAGCGGGAGAAGGGTCCTACAATGAGCAGTTCTTC. Translating it yields CATRPPGLAGEGSYNEQFF. Looking up the rest from reference TRBV15 and TRBJ2-1 gives the full variable domain: DAMVIQNPRYQVTQFGKPVTLSCSQTLNHNVMYWYQQKSSQAPKLLFHYYDKDFNNEADTPDNFQSRRPNTSFCFLDIRSPGLGDTAMYLCATRPPGLAGEGSYNEQFFGPGTRLTVL.

The chain carries TRBV14 and TRBJ2-7, with 9 bases aligning to TRBD1. Trimming took 1 base from V and 7 from J; bases not matched to a gene: 8. Germline lookup yields CDR1 SGHDN and CDR2 FVKESK. CDR3 length equals 15 residues. CDR3 residues: CASSQALDRGWEQYF. The CDR3 nucleotides read TGTGCCAGCAGCCAAGCACTGGACAGGGGCTGGGAGCAGTACTTC.

The rearrangement links TRBV9 to TRBJ2-5; 7 positions match TRBD2. Germline trimming cut 3 bases from V and 7 bases from J; bases unmatched to any gene: 9. The CDR3 has 14 amino acids. Germline values: CDR1 SGDLS, CDR2 YYNGEE. CDR3 in amino acids: CASSADWGGGTQYF. The CDR3 DNA follows: TGTGCCAGCAGCGCCGACTGGGGGGGAGGGACCCAGTACTTC.

The chain couples TRBV27 to TRBJ1-5; D gene unclear. The V gene lost 3 bases and the J gene lost 3 bases, with 9 bases spanning the gap. The CDR3 covers 14 residues. The germline CDR1 and CDR2 sequences are MNHEY and SMNVEV (reference sequence). The CDR3 nucleotides read TGTGCCAGCAGTTTTAGAGGCCCCAATCAGCCCCAGCATTTT. Its protein is CASSFRGPNQPQHF.

The chain uses TRBV19 and TRBJ2-7, with 7 nucleotides matching TRBD2. The CDR3 spans 14 residues. Germline V lookup: CDR1 LNHDA, CDR2 SQIVND (reference sequence). V gave up 5 bases and J gave up 5 bases; unmatched junction bases: 9. The chain's CDR3 is CASSLRGSIDEQYF. The CDR3 nucleotides read TGTGCCAGTAGTTTGCGCGGGAGTATCGACGAGCAGTACTTC. The full variable domain, with the rest looked up from reference TRBV19 and TRBJ2-7, is DGGITQSPKYLFRKEGQNVTLSCEQNLNHDAMYWYRQDPGQGLRLIYYSQIVNDFQKGDIAEGYSVSREKKESFPLTVTSAQKNPTAFYLCASSLRGSIDEQYFGPGTRLTVT.

V and J are TRBV4-3 and TRBJ2-3; D unresolved. This CDR3 comprises 14 residues. V was pared by 0 bases and J by 2 bases, with 6 bases between. Germline CDR1 and CDR2: LGHNA and YSLEER. CDR3 in amino acids: CASSQELPTDTQYF. CDR3 nucleotides: TGCGCCAGCAGCCAAGAACTCCCCACAGATACGCAGTATTTT.

This clone has a handful of counts. The J gene is TRBJ2-5, the V gene TRBV11-1; 7 nucleotides line up with TRBD2. Germline V lookup: CDR1 SGHAT, CDR2 FQDESV (reference sequence). The CDR3 totals 15 residues. V shed 6 bases and J 5 bases; nucleotides not matched to a gene: 12. The CDR3: CASSRTSGGLETQYF. The CDR3 DNA reads TGTGCCAGCAGTCGTACCTCCGGGGGGTTGGAGACCCAGTACTTC.

A single count supports this clone. This chain links TRBV7-9 with TRBJ2-7, with 7 nucleotides matching TRBD2. The CDR3 totals 17 residues. The germline V gene has CDR1 SEHNR and CDR2 FQNEAQ (reference sequence). Trimming at V came to 2 bases and at J to 7 bases, leaving 17 bases not matched to a gene. CDR3 residues: CASSLKGLRGDLVEQYF. The CDR3 nucleotides are TGTGCCAGCAGCTTAAAGGGCCTACGGGGGGACCTTGTGGAGCAGTACTTC.

This chain links TRBV15 with TRBJ2-2; a weak D match, TRBD2 (6 bases). The V end was cut by 0 bases, the J end by 8 bases, with 7 bases between. The CDR3 is 13 residues long. Germline values: CDR1 LNHNV, CDR2 YYDKDF (reference sequence). The CDR3 protein is CATSRDAGGELFF. The DNA for the CDR3 is TGTGCCACCAGCAGAGATGCGGGGGGGGAGCTGTTTTTT.